Described below is a single TCR beta chain sequence and its context. The data were obtained in a study of blood T cell repertoires in COVID-19. Study context: Samples representing acute and convalescent COVID-19 were sourced from the United States, Italy and Spain. The cDNA or gDNA used as material had been derived from T cells, B-cell-depleted T cells, or PBMCs.

From germline, CDR1 is MNHEY and CDR2 SVGAGI. This CDR3 spans 15 amino acids. After removal of 7 bases from V and 12 bases from J, the junction contained 17 bases not matched to a gene. Original methodology: Amplification with reference gene primers provided the estimates of nucleated cell counts. Clones were sequenced by immunoSEQ multiplex PCR, and TCRdb holds only the in-frame ones, with some missing. That table gives V, J and clone size, and the DNA gave D and trimming. This sample carries 150,000 to 200,000 clones, roughly four fifths of them seen once, and the ten largest clones take approximately 18%.

The TCR originated in a woman at least 80 years old with acute or convalescent COVID-19. Sequences were obtained from peripheral blood. This sequence joins TRBV6-5 and TRBJ2-7; 11 nucleotides agree with TRBD1. CDR3 coding DNA: TGTGCCAGCACCGCCGGGTCCGGACAGGGGGCTTATCGGTACTTC. It translates to CASTAGSGQGAYRYF.